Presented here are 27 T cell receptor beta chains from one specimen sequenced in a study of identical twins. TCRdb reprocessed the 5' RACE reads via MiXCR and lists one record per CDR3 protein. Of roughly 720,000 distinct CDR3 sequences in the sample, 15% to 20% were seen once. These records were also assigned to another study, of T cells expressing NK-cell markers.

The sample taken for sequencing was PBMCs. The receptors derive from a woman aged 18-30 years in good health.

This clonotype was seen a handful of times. DNA of the CDR3: TGTGCCACCAGCAAACCCCAGGGCGCGGGACGATCAGATACGCAGTATTTT. Residues: CATSKPQGAGRSDTQYF. The rearrangement uses TRBV15 and TRBJ2-3; D is perhaps TRBD2 (6 bases). The germline CDR1 and CDR2 sequences are LNHNV and YYDKDF (reference sequence). The V and J ends lost 4 bases and 4 bases respectively, with 21 bases between them. The CDR3 is made up of 17 amino acids.

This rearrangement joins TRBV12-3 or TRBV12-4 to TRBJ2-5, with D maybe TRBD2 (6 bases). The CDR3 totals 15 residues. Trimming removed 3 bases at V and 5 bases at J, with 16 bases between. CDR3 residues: CASSFGTDVRETQYF. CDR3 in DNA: TGTGCCAGCAGTTTCGGGACTGACGTCCGGGAGACCCAGTACTTC.

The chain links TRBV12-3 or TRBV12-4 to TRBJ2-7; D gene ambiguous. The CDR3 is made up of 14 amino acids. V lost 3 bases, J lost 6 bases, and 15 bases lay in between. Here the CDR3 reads CASSFVTTQLEQYF. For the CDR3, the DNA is TGTGCCAGCAGTTTCGTGACGACCCAGCTCGAGCAGTACTTC.

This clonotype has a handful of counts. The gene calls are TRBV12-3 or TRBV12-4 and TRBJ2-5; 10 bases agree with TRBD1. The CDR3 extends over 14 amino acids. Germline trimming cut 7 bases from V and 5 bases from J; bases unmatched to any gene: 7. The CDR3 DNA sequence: TGTGCCAGCATCAGGACAGGGGGGTACGAGACCCAGTACTTC. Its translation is CASIRTGGYETQYF.

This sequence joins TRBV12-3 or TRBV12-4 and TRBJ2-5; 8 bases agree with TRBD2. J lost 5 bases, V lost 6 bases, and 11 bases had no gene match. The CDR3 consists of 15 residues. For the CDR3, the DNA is TGTGCCAGCAGGACGTCAGCGGGGGCGGGTGAGACCCAGTACTTC. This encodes CASRTSAGAGETQYF.

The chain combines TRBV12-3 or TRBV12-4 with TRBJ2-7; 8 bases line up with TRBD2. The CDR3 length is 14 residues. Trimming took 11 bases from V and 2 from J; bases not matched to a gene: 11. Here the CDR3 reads CASRRSGTPYEQYF. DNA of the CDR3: TGTGCCTCAAGGCGTAGCGGGACTCCCTACGAGCAGTACTTC.

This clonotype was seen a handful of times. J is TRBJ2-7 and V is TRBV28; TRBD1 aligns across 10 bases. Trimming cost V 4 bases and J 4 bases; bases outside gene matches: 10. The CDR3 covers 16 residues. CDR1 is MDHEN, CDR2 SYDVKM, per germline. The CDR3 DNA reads TGTGCCAGCAGTTCCGGGACAGGGGACCTTAGGTACGAGCAGTACTTC. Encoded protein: CASSSGTGDLRYEQYF.

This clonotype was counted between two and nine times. CDR3 coding DNA: TGCAGCGTTGTTCGGCTGACAGACGTGGCCAAAAACATTCAGTACTTC. Translation gives CSVVRLTDVAKNIQYF. The chain uses TRBV29-1 and TRBJ2-4; weak D call: TRBD1 (5 bases). Germline V CDR1 and CDR2: SQVTM, ANQGSEA. The CDR3 has 16 amino acids. The V gene lost 4 bases and the J gene lost 1 base, with 17 bases spanning the gap.

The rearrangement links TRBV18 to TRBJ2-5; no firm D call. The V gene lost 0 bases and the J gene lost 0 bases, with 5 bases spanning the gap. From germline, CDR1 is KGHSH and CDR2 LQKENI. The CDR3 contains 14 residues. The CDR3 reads CASSPPGNQETQYF. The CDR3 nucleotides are TGTGCCAGCTCACCACCCGGCAACCAAGAGACCCAGTACTTC.

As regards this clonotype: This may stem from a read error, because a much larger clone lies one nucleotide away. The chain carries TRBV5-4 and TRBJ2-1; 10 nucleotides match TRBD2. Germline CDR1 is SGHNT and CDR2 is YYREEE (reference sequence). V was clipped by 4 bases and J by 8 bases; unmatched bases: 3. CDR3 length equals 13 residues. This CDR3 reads CASSAAGGDEQFF. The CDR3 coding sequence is TGTGCCAGCAGCGCAGCGGGAGGGGATGAGCAGTTCTTC.

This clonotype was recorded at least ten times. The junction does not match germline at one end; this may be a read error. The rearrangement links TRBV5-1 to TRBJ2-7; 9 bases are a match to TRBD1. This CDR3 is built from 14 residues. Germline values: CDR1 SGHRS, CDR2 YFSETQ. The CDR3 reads CASSLRDRAYEQYF. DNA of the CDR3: TGTGCCAGCAGCCTGCGGGACAGGGCCTACGAGCAGTACTTC. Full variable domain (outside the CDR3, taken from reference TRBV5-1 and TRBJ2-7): KAGVTQTPRYLIKTRGQQVTLSCSPISGHRSVSWYQQTPGQGLQFLFEYFSETQRNKGNFPGRFSGRQFSNSRSEMNVSTLELGDSALYLCASSLRDRAYEQYFGPGTRLTVT.

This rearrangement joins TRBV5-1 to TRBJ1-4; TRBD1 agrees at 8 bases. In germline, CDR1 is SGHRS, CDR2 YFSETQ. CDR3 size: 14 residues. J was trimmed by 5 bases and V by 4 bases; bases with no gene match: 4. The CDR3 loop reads CASSTGQENEKLFF. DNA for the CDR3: TGCGCCAGCAGCACGGGACAGGAGAATGAAAAACTGTTTTTT.

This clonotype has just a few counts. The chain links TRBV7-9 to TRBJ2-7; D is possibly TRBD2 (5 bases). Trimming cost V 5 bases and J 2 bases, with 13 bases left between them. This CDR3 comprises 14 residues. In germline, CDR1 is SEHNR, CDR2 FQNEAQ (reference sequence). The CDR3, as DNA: TGTGCCAGCAGCACGGAGGTACGTACCTACGAGCAGTACTTC. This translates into CASSTEVRTYEQYF.

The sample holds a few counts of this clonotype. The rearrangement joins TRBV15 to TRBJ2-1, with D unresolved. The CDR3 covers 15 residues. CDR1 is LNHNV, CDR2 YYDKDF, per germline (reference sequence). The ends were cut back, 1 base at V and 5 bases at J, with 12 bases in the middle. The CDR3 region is CATSRALYGDNEQFF. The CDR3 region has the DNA TGTGCCACCAGCAGAGCTCTTTACGGTGACAATGAGCAGTTCTTC.

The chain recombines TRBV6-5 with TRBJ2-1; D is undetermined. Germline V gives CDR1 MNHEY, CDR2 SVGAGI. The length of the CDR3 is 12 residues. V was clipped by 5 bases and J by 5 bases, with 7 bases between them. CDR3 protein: CASSIPNNEQFF. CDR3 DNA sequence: TGTGCCAGCAGTATACCCAACAATGAGCAGTTCTTC.

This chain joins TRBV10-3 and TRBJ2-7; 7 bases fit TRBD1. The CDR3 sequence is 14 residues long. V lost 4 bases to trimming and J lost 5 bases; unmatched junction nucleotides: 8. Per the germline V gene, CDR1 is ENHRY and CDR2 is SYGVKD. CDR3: CAISGKTGVDEQYF. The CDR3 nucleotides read TGTGCCATCAGTGGGAAAACAGGGGTGGACGAGCAGTACTTC.

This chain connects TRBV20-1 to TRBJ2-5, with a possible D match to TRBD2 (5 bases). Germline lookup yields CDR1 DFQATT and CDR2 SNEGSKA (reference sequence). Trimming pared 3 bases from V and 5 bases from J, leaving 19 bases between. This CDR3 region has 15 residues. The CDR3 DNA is TGCAGTGCTAGGGCCCGGGGAGTTTCCGCCGAGACCCAGTACTTC. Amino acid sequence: CSARARGVSAETQYF.

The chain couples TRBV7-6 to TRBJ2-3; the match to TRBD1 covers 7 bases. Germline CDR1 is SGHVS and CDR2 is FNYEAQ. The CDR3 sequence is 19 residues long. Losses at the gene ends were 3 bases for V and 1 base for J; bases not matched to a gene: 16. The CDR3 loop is CASSLTRQGPLLRTDTQYF. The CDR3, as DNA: TGTGCCAGCAGCTTGACGAGACAGGGCCCCCTACTTCGCACAGATACGCAGTATTTT.

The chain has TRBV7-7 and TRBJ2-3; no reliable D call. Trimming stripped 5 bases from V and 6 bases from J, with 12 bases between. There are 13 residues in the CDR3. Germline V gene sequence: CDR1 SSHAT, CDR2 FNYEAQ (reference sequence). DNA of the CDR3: TGTGCCAGCAGCCTTACCCCTGCGGATACGCAGTATTTT. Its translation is CASSLTPADTQYF.

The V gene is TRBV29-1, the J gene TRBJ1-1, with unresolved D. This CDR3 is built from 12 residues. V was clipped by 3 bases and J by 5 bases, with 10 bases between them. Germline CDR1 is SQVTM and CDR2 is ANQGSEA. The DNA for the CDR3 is TGCAGCGTTGACGCACAAGGGACTGAAGCTTTCTTT. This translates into CSVDAQGTEAFF.

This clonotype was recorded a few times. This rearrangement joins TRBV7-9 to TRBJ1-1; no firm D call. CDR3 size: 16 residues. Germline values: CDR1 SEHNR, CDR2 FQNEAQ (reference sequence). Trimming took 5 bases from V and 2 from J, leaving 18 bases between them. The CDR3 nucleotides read TGTGCCAGCAGCCACAGTCTATCGGGCGTAAACACTGAAGCTTTCTTT. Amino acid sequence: CASSHSLSGVNTEAFF. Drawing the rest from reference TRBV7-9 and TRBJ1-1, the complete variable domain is DTGVSQNPRHKITKRGQNVTFRCDPISEHNRLYWYRQTLGQGPEFLTYFQNEAQLEKSRLLSDRFSAERPKGSFSTLEIQRTEQGDSAMYLCASSHSLSGVNTEAFFGQGTRLTVV.

The CDR3 loop reads CASSLTGKPANTEAFF. CDR3 nucleotide sequence: TGTGCCAGCAGCCTAACAGGGAAACCCGCGAACACTGAAGCTTTCTTT. The V call is TRBV7-9, the J call TRBJ1-1; tentatively, D is TRBD1 (6 bases). The V end was cut by 5 bases, the J end by 1 base, with 17 bases between. This CDR3 is 16 amino acids long. Germline-derived CDR1 and CDR2 are SEHNR and FQNEAQ (reference sequence).

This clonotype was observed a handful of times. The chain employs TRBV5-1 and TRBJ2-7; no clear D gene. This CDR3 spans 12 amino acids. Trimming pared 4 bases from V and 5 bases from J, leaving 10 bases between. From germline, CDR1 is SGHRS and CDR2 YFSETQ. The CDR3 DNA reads TGCGCCAGCAGCATGGGTGGTAACGAGCAGTACTTC. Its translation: CASSMGGNEQYF.

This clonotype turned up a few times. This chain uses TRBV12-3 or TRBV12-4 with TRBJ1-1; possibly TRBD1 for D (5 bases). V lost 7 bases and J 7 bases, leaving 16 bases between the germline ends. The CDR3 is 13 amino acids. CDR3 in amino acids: CASTPGGTFEAFF. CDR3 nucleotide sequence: TGTGCCAGCACCCCGGGAGGGACTTTTGAAGCTTTCTTT.

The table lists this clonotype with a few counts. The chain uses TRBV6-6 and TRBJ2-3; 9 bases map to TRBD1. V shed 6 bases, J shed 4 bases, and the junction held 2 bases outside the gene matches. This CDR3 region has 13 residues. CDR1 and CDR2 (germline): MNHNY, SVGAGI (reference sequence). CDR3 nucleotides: TGTGCCAGCAGGGACAGGGGAGCAGATACGCAGTATTTT. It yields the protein CASRDRGADTQYF.

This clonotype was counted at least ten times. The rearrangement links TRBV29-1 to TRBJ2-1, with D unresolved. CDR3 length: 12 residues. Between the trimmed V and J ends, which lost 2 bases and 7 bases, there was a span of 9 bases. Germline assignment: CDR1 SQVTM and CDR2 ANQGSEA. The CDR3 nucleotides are TGCAGCGTTGAACGACCAACTAATGAGCAGTTCTTC. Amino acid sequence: CSVERPTNEQFF.

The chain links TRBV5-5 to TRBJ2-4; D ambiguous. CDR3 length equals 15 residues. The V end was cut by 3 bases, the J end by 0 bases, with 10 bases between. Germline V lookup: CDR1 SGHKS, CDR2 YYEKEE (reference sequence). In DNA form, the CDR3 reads TGTGCCAGCAGCTCTCTAGAAATAGCCAAAAACATTCAGTACTTC. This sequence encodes CASSSLEIAKNIQYF.